Following are 7 T cell receptor beta chains from one sample sequenced in a study of beta chain features in type 1 diabetes. Investigators reverse transcribed all isolated RNA, so they sequenced expressed TCRB transcripts. Sequencing was performed with immunoSEQ multiplex PCR; in TCRdb, only in-frame clones are kept and a portion is missing. Of 130,000 to 150,000 clones detected, about 51% appear once; the ten largest clones hold 0.4% to 0.5%. Sequencing was carried out using Tregs from blood. The receptors come from a man between 18 and 29 years old in good health.

The chain combines TRBV10-3 with TRBJ1-2; D remains ambiguous. This CDR3 is built from 16 residues. Per germline, CDR1 ENHRY and CDR2 SYGVKD. Trimming stripped 2 bases from V and 0 bases from J, with 13 bases between. The CDR3 reads CAISESFRISNYGYTF. In DNA form, the CDR3 reads TGTGCCATCAGTGAGAGTTTCAGGATCTCTAACTATGGCTACACCTTC.

The chain links TRBV4-3 to TRBJ2-1; 9 positions match TRBD2. V was clipped by 1 base and J by 9 bases; unmatched bases: 7. This CDR3 region has 15 residues. Germline assignment: CDR1 LGHNA and CDR2 YSLEER. The CDR3: CASSQGTSVRLEQFF. The CDR3 coding sequence is TGCGCCAGCAGCCAAGGGACTAGCGTCCGTCTTGAGCAGTTCTTC.

The chain couples TRBV29-1 to TRBJ2-1, with TRBD2 as a possible D gene (7 bases). The CDR3 runs to 14 residues. V was trimmed by 6 bases and J by 2 bases, leaving 14 bases between them. The germline gives CDR1 SQVTM, CDR2 ANQGSEA. The DNA for the CDR3 is TGCAGCGTCCTTGGGGGGGGCGCCTACAATGAGCAGTTCTTC. Encoded protein: CSVLGGGAYNEQFF.

This clone was picked up a small number of times. The gene calls are TRBV6-6 and TRBJ1-1; 9 nucleotides match TRBD1. V shed 5 bases and J 10 bases; nucleotides not matched to a gene: 5. Germline V gene sequence: CDR1 MNHNY, CDR2 SVGAGI (reference sequence). The CDR3 runs to 12 residues. CDR3: CASSVQGARAFF. As DNA, the CDR3 is TGTGCCAGCAGTGTACAGGGGGCGAGAGCTTTCTTT.

The CDR3 bases are TGTGCCAGCAGACCGGGAGGCCAAGAGACCCAGTACTTC. It encodes CASRPGGQETQYF. The chain links TRBV28 to TRBJ2-5; 7 bases are shared with TRBD2. The CDR3 totals 13 residues. Germline trimming cut 6 bases from V and 1 base from J; bases unmatched to any gene: 2. Germline V gene data show CDR1 as MDHEN and CDR2 as SYDVKM.

This clone was detected a few times. This sequence joins TRBV7-2 and TRBJ2-5; D is uncertain. Trimming shortened V by 7 bases and J by 9 bases, and 6 bases separated the two germline ends. The CDR3 spans 9 residues. The V gene's germline CDR1 is SGHTA and CDR2 FQGNSA. The CDR3 reads CASTRSQYF. CDR3 nucleotide sequence: TGTGCCAGCACCCGGTCCCAGTACTTC.

This clone was observed a few times. This chain connects TRBV29-1 to TRBJ1-1; D is perhaps TRBD1 (6 bases). Germline CDR1 and CDR2: SQVTM and ANQGSEA. The V end lost 4 bases, the J end lost 2 bases, and 17 bases lay between the germline ends. This CDR3 has 15 amino acids. This CDR3 is CSVVGRGRGNTEAFF. The DNA for the CDR3 is TGCAGCGTTGTGGGCAGGGGAAGGGGAAACACTGAAGCTTTCTTT.